A selection of T cell receptor beta chains follows, all from one sample in a study of graft-versus-host responses after intestinal transplantation. Libraries were prepared by immunoSEQ multiplex PCR; TCRdb keeps only in-frame clonotypes and omits some of them. The sample records tens of thousands of clones, 90% to 95% being singletons. The antigens these receptors bind are not known. The material sequenced was unstimulated CD8+ T cells sorted from spleen or lymph node cells, taken before transplant. The receptor set was obtained from a human donor who was the organ donor for an intestinal transplant. CDR3s include the opening cysteine and the closing phenylalanine or tryptophan.

V	CDR3
TRBV2	CASSVNGYTF
TRBV6-6	CASSYPFDQPQHF
TRBV5-1	CASSFLRDSGFYGYTF
TRBV5-6	CASSLDGTGGPRAEAFF
TRBV5-4	CASSLGDREGGTQYF
TRBV27	CASRALMNTEAFF
TRBV9	CASSVGRGGYTF
TRBV7-9	CASSLDRGALNTEAFF
TRBV28	CASSFPTSGSTDTQYF
TRBV7-6	CASSPTVETQYF
TRBV9	CASSLGQVPYEQYF
TRBV7-8	CASSLAPPRFNEQFF
TRBV5-4	CASAGTAYGYTF
TRBV19	CASSGNNEQYF
TRBV21-1	CARTERENTEAFF
TRBV6-5	CASGPGNNEQYF
TRBV4-1	CASSHPFYRGSEAFF
TRBV10-2	CASSEQKYNEQFF
TRBV5-6	CASSLASGISYEQYF
TRBV4-3	CASSQDKVAADTQYF
TRBV28	CASSLGTSGYYEQYF
TRBV2	CASPGPYEQYF
TRBV6-1	CASSGDLAAEPFF
TRBV9	CASSEGQGETQYF
TRBV6-5	CASTNYPVLYGYTF
TRBV4-1	CASSPSGTRVDEQFF
TRBV6-1	CASSEQGPEAFF
TRBV4-1	CASRDSYTNEQYF
TRBV28	CASGDRVRTEAFF
TRBV9	CASSQGVGNQPQHF
TRBV28	CASSLRPQGAYEQYF
TRBV9	CASSGGRTGAYEQYF
TRBV19	CASRAGRGLTEAFF
TRBV11-1	CASSDQCARECPDTQYF
TRBV12-5	CASGSGLGYEQYF
TRBV28	CASSLSGQGAGDTQYF
TRBV6-1	CASSDGAGGGETQYF
TRBV30	CAWSGGVNYGYTF
TRBV10-1	CASSEERGPPSTDTQYF
TRBV5-1	CASSGGLLGSEAFF
TRBV27	CASRPQGIGELFF
TRBV27	CASSPRDYSTDTQYF
TRBV5-1	CASSLADNEQFF
TRBV9	CASSATGTSGTFTDTQYF
TRBV28	CASNREPFEKLFF
TRBV21-1	CASSKGSPEGDSIPYEQYF
TRBV6-5	CASQGRNEKLFF
TRBV28	CASSLSIRDSQSNQPQHF
TRBV10-3	CAISGTGDYKEKLFF
TRBV28	CASNERAPSSEQYF
TRBV18	CASSPVYGSPNRVATEAFF
TRBV27	CASSLEGLRTDTQYF
TRBV11-2	CASSLSMGTRGYEQYF